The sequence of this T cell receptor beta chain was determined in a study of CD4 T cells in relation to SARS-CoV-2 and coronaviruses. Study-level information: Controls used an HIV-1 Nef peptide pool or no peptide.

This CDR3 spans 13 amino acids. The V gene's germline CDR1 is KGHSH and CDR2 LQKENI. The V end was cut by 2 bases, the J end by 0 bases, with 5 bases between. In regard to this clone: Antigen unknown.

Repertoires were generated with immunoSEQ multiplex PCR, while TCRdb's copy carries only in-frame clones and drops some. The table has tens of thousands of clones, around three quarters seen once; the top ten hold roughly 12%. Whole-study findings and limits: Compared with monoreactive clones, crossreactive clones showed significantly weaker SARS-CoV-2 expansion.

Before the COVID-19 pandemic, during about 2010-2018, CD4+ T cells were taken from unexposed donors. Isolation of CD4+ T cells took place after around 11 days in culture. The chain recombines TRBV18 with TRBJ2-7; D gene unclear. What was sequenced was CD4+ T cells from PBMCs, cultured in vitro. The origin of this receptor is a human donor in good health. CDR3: CASSPGNSYEQYF. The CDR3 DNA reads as TGTGCCAGCTCACCAGGGAACTCCTACGAGCAGTACTTC.